The 5 T cell receptor beta chains listed next were all sequenced from one sample in a study of graft-versus-host responses after intestinal transplantation. The table came from immunoSEQ multiplex PCR; TCRdb's copy has only in-frame clones and leaves some out. The repertoire consists of about 21,000 clones, with 50% to 65% occurring once and the leading ten covering just over 1%. This specimen was alloreactive CD4+ T cells from a mixed lymphocyte reaction culture, taken before intestinal transplant. Subset indicated: CFSE-low proliferating T cells sorted from approximately 6-day pre-transplant mixed lymphocyte reaction (GvH or HvG direction). These receptor sequences come from a human patient who received an intestinal transplant.

The CDR3 here is CASSPRRSTLTSTDTQYF. For the CDR3, the DNA is TGTGCCAGCAGCCCTAGACGGTCCACGCTTACTAGCACAGATACGCAGTATTTT. This chain joins TRBV7-9 and TRBJ2-3; no firm D call. There are 18 residues in the CDR3. V gave up 5 bases and J gave up 0 bases, with 21 bases separating them. Germline V lookup: CDR1 SEHNR, CDR2 FQNEAQ (reference sequence).

The gene calls are TRBV5-4 and TRBJ2-3; weak D call: TRBD2 (5 bases). The CDR3 spans 15 residues. V lost 1 base and J 0 bases, leaving 9 bases between the germline ends. CDR1 is SGHNT, CDR2 YYREEE, per germline (reference sequence). The CDR3 DNA sequence: TGTGCCAGCAGCTTGCTTCGGACTAGCACAGATACGCAGTATTTT. Amino acid sequence: CASSLLRTSTDTQYF.

The chain joins TRBV27 to TRBJ2-2; 7 bases line up with TRBD1. The V and J ends lost 6 bases and 6 bases, in that order; junction bases with no gene match: 1. CDR3 length: 12 residues. CDR1 and CDR2 (germline): MNHEY, SMNVEV (reference sequence). CDR3: CASSDRAGELFF. The CDR3 DNA follows: TGTGCCAGCAGCGACAGGGCCGGGGAGCTGTTTTTT.

The chain employs TRBV2 and TRBJ2-2, with 10 bases lining up with TRBD1. The germline gives CDR1 SNHLY, CDR2 FYNNEI. This CDR3 has 16 amino acids. Trimming cost V 4 bases and J 6 bases; bases outside gene matches: 8. The CDR3 reads CASSVSGQGGAGELFF. The CDR3 region has the DNA TGTGCCAGCAGTGTGTCCGGACAGGGGGGTGCCGGGGAGCTGTTTTTT.

The chain links TRBV6-6 to TRBJ1-4; D is possibly TRBD1 (6 bases). The CDR3 runs 15 residues. CDR1 MNHNY and CDR2 SVGAGI come from the germline V gene (reference sequence). V was cut by 6 bases and J by 7 bases, with 18 bases left in between. CDR3 DNA: TGTGCCAGCAGCCCCTCGGACAGTGGAGCTGAAAAACTGTTTTTT. This encodes CASSPSDSGAEKLFF.